These 23 T cell receptor beta chains originate from one sample sequenced in a study of shared clonotypes between healthy human individuals. TCRdb's copy holds only in-frame clones and misses some; the assay was immunoSEQ multiplex PCR. The sample shows 1.5 million to 2.5 million clones, approximately 94% of them seen only once. Terminally differentiated effector memory CD45RA+ cells were excluded by CCR7 positive selection of CD45RO-negative cells. The sequenced sample consisted of naive CD8+ T cells sorted from blood. The receptors originated from a man aged 18-30 years in good health.

The chain carries TRBV30 and TRBJ1-4, with 10 bases lining up with TRBD1. Germline assignment: CDR1 GTSNPN and CDR2 SVGIG (reference sequence). There are 15 residues in the CDR3. V was pared by 4 bases and J by 3 bases, with 5 bases of the junction left unmatched. CDR3: CAWTRTGGANEKLFF. In DNA, the CDR3 is TGTGCCTGGACCAGGACAGGGGGTGCTAATGAAAAACTGTTTTTT. Together with reference TRBV30 and TRBJ1-4, the CDR3 gives the full variable domain: SQTIHQWPATLVQPVGSPLSLECTVEGTSNPNLYWYRQAAGRGLQLLFYSVGIGQISSEVPQNLSASRPQDRQFILSSKKLLLSDSGFYLCAWTRTGGANEKLFFGSGTQLSVL.

This clone has a single count. This sequence joins TRBV5-5 and TRBJ2-7, with D hard to call. The CDR3 sequence is 12 residues long. Germline V gene lookup returns CDR1 SGHKS and CDR2 YYEKEE (reference sequence). The V end was cut by 0 bases, the J end by 9 bases, with 10 bases between. The CDR3 nucleotides read TGTGCCAGCAGCTTGGAATCGGTCGTGCAGTACTTC. Translated: CASSLESVVQYF.

This chain uses TRBV6-5 with TRBJ2-7; 12 nucleotides match TRBD2. CDR3 length: 15 amino acids. The germline gives CDR1 MNHEY, CDR2 SVGAGI. The V gene end was trimmed by 5 bases and the J gene end by 4 bases; junction bases not matched to a gene: 6. The CDR3 bases are TGTGCCAGCAGTGTCAGACTAGCGGGGGATTACGAGCAGTACTTC. Translated, it gives CASSVRLAGDYEQYF.

This chain uses TRBV10-3 with TRBJ2-2, with a weak D call TRBD2 (5 bases). Trimming pared 0 bases from V and 0 bases from J, leaving 8 bases between. The CDR3 is made up of 16 amino acids. Germline CDR1 is ENHRY and CDR2 is SYGVKD. This CDR3 is CAISESPTTNTGELFF. CDR3 bases: TGTGCCATCAGTGAGTCTCCGACTACGAACACCGGGGAGCTGTTTTTT.

V gene TRBV7-9 combines with J gene TRBJ2-7; 13 bases are shared with TRBD2. The CDR3 covers 16 residues. J lost 2 bases, V lost 1 base, and 2 bases had no gene match. Germline V lookup: CDR1 SEHNR, CDR2 FQNEAQ (reference sequence). The CDR3 bases are TGTGCCAGCAGCTTAGGAACTAGCGGGAGGGCCTACGAGCAGTACTTC. Protein: CASSLGTSGRAYEQYF.

V usage is TRBV28 and J usage is TRBJ2-1; maybe TRBD2 (6 bases). Trimming pared 0 bases from V and 1 base from J, leaving 10 bases between. From germline, CDR1 is MDHEN and CDR2 SYDVKM. The CDR3 runs 16 residues. The DNA of the CDR3 is TGTGCCAGCAGTTTATGGTTAGCGGCGTCCTACAATGAGCAGTTCTTC. Residues: CASSLWLAASYNEQFF.

This chain uses TRBV10-2 with TRBJ1-6; possible D gene TRBD1, 5 bases. The CDR3 extends over 14 amino acids. V was cut by 8 bases and J by 7 bases, with 15 bases left in between. Per germline, CDR1 WSHSY and CDR2 SAAADI. Written as DNA, the CDR3 is TGCGCCAGCCAACCGGCGGACACGAATTCACCCCTCCACTTT. Residues: CASQPADTNSPLHF.

The chain has TRBV4-1 and TRBJ2-7, with D perhaps assigned TRBD1 or TRBD2 (6 bases each). Germline assignment: CDR1 MGHRA and CDR2 YSYEKL. This CDR3 is built from 15 residues. V lost 4 bases to trimming and J lost 2 bases, with 15 bases between them. This chain's CDR3 is CASSPAAGHTYEQYF. CDR3 coding DNA: TGCGCCAGCAGCCCCGCCGCGGGACACACCTACGAGCAGTACTTC.

In the case of this clone: At the DNA level, this CDR3 is encoded by other sequences in the same sample as well. The rearrangement uses TRBV4-3 and TRBJ2-5, with a weak D call TRBD2 (6 bases). V was trimmed by 0 bases and J by 2 bases, leaving 13 bases between them. CDR1 LGHNA and CDR2 YSLEER come from the germline V gene. This CDR3 comprises 16 residues. CDR3 in amino acids: CASSQEYSGGQETQYF. CDR3 nucleotides: TGCGCCAGCAGCCAAGAATATAGCGGAGGACAAGAGACCCAGTACTTC.

The chain has TRBV6-5 and TRBJ1-1; no firm D call. Trimming shortened V by 5 bases and J by 0 bases, and 7 bases separated the two germline ends. This CDR3 is built from 13 residues. Germline values: CDR1 MNHEY, CDR2 SVGAGI. The CDR3 DNA follows: TGTGCCAGCAGTGACAATATGAACACTGAAGCTTTCTTT. It codes for CASSDNMNTEAFF.

The chain combines TRBV5-6 with TRBJ2-2; D gene uncertain. The germline V gene has CDR1 SGHDT and CDR2 YYEEEE. The CDR3 covers 15 residues. The V end lost 0 bases, the J end lost 1 base, and 7 bases lay between the germline ends. The CDR3 loop reads CASSLAAVNTGELFF. The DNA for the CDR3 is TGTGCCAGCAGCTTGGCTGCGGTGAACACCGGGGAGCTGTTTTTT.

The chain has TRBV28 and TRBJ2-5, with 10 bases matching TRBD2. The CDR3 sequence is 16 residues long. Germline lookup yields CDR1 MDHEN and CDR2 SYDVKM. Trimming took 0 bases from V and 3 from J; bases not matched to a gene: 4. DNA of the CDR3: TGTGCCAGCAGTTTATGGTCTAGCGGGGGTAAAGAGACCCAGTACTTC. It codes for CASSLWSSGGKETQYF.

This chain joins TRBV29-1 and TRBJ1-2; D is ambiguous. This CDR3 has 11 residues. With 7 bases removed from V and 4 bases from J, the gap between germline ends came to 10 bases. The germline gives CDR1 SQVTM, CDR2 ANQGSEA. The CDR3 DNA reads TGCAGCGCCCGGACGAGCTATGGCTACACCTTC. Translated: CSARTSYGYTF.

The chain has TRBV5-1 and TRBJ2-5; TRBD1 matches at 10 bases. The DNA end is a closer match to TRBJ2-7, so the J assignment may be wrong. Germline V gene data show CDR1 as SGHRS and CDR2 as YFSETQ. The CDR3 contains 14 residues. Here the CDR3 DNA reads TGCGCCAGCAGCCGGGGGACAGGGGTTAACGAGCAGTACTTC. Its translation: CASSRGTGVNEQYF.

This clone came up once. The chain has TRBV13 and TRBJ2-7; D not resolved. Germline V gives CDR1 PRHDT, CDR2 FYEKMQ (reference sequence). V was cut by 1 base and J by 0 bases, with 16 bases left in between. The CDR3 spans 17 residues. For the CDR3, the DNA is TGTGCCAGCAGCTTAGTGTCGTTGGAGCCCTACTCCTACGAGCAGTACTTC. Translating it yields CASSLVSLEPYSYEQYF.

This clone has a handful of counts. The rearrangement joins TRBV7-9 to TRBJ1-3; D is perhaps TRBD1 (6 bases). This CDR3 comprises 15 residues. The V end was cut by 1 base, the J end by 3 bases, with 10 bases between. CDR1 SEHNR and CDR2 FQNEAQ come from the germline V gene (reference sequence). CDR3 coding DNA: TGTGCCAGCAGCTTAGATCCCAGGGGTGGAAACACCATATATTTT. Translation gives CASSLDPRGGNTIYF.

This chain joins TRBV27 and TRBJ2-7, with D possibly TRBD2 on 5 matching bases. Trimming pared 9 bases from V and 4 bases from J, leaving 13 bases between. Germline V gene data show CDR1 as MNHEY and CDR2 as SMNVEV (reference sequence). This CDR3 is 12 amino acids long. The DNA of the CDR3 is TGTGCCAGTCAAGGGCCGGGGTACGAGCAGTACTTC. Its translation: CASQGPGYEQYF.

The genes are TRBV2 and TRBJ1-6, with 8 bases fitting TRBD1. Germline CDR1 SNHLY, CDR2 FYNNEI. This CDR3 is built from 15 residues. Unmatched junction bases numbered 10, after V lost 6 bases and J lost 9 bases. CDR3 nucleotide sequence: TGTGCCAGCAGAATGGACAGGGAAGGAGGTTCACCCCTCCACTTT. This gives the protein CASRMDREGGSPLHF.

V is TRBV11-3 and J is TRBJ2-2; D call uncertain. Germline CDR1 SGHNT, CDR2 YENEEA. Trimming left V 4 bases short and J 6 bases short, with 18 bases between. The CDR3 length is 16 residues. CDR3 nucleotide sequence: TGTGCCAGCAGCTCCCTAGGGATCCAAGGTCCCGGGGAGCTGTTTTTT. Translation: CASSSLGIQGPGELFF.

The V call is TRBV10-2, the J call TRBJ1-1; D is ambiguous. V was shortened by 0 bases and J by 7 bases, with 15 bases between the two germline ends. There are 15 residues in the CDR3. The V gene's germline CDR1 is WSHSY and CDR2 SAAADI. CDR3 in DNA: TGCGCCAGCAGTGAGTCGAAAAGGGCCGCAGATGAAGCTTTCTTT. The encoded protein is CASSESKRAADEAFF.

The gene calls are TRBV27 and TRBJ1-5; D not certain. This CDR3 has 14 amino acids. V lost 7 bases and J 2 bases, leaving 12 bases between the germline ends. Germline V gene sequence: CDR1 MNHEY, CDR2 SMNVEV (reference sequence). CDR3 in DNA: TGTGCCAGCACCGGGATGGGTGGCAATCAGCCCCAGCATTTT. Translating it yields CASTGMGGNQPQHF.

This clone occurred once. The CDR3 protein is CAINTGTGPPFYGYTF. The CDR3, as DNA: TGTGCCATCAACACCGGGACAGGCCCCCCTTTCTATGGCTACACCTTC. This chain uses TRBV28 with TRBJ1-2, with 8 bases aligning to TRBD1. The germline V gene encodes CDR1 MDHEN and CDR2 SYDVKM. V dropped 10 bases and J dropped 4; count of bases not matched to a gene: 17. The CDR3 totals 16 residues.

V usage is TRBV6-1 and J usage is TRBJ2-7; D may be TRBD1 (6 bases). The CDR3 runs 15 residues. Germline loops: CDR1 MNHNS, CDR2 SASEGT. The ends were cut back, 4 bases at V and 0 bases at J, with 13 bases in the middle. This CDR3 reads CASSVPGAYSYEQYF. CDR3 in DNA: TGTGCCAGCAGTGTCCCAGGGGCCTACTCCTACGAGCAGTACTTC.